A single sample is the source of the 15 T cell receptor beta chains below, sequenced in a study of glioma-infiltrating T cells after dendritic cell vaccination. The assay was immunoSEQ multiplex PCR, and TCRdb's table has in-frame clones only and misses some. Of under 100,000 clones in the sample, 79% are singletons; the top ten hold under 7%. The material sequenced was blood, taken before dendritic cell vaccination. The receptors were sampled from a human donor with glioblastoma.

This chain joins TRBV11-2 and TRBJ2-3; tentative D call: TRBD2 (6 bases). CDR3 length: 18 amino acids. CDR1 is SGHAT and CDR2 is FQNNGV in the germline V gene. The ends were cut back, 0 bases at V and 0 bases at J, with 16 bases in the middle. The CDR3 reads CASSLDLGKRVSTDTQYF. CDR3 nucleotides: TGTGCCAGCAGCTTAGATCTCGGGAAGCGGGTAAGCACAGATACGCAGTATTTT.

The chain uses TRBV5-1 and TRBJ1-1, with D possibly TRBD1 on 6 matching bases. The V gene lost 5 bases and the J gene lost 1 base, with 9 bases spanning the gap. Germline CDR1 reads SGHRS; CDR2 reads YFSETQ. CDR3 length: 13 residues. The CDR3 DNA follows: TGCGCCAGCAGGAAACAGGGGAACACTGAAGCTTTCTTT. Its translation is CASRKQGNTEAFF.

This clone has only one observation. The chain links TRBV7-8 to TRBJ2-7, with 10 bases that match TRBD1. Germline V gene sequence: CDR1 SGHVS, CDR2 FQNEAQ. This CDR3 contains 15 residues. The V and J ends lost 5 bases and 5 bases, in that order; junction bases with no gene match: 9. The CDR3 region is CASSRVGTGAHEQYF. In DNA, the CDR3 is TGTGCCAGCAGCCGAGTGGGGACAGGGGCCCACGAGCAGTACTTC.

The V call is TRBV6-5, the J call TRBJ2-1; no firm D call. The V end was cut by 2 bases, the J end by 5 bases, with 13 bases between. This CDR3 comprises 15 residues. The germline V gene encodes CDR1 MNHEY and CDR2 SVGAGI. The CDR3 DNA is TGTGCCAGCAGTTACGTTCCCGAGGCCCACAATGAGCAGTTCTTC. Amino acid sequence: CASSYVPEAHNEQFF.

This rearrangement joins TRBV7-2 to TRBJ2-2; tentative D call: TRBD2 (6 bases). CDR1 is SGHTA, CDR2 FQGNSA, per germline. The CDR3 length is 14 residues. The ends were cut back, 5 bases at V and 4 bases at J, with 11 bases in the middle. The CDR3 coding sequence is TGTGCCAGCAGCCGAGGAGGGTTCACCGGGGAGCTGTTTTTT. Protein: CASSRGGFTGELFF.

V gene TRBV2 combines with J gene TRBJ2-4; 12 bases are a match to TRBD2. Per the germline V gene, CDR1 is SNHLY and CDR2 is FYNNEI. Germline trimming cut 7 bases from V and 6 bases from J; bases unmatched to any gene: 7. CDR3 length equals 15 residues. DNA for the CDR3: TGTGCCAGCAATCTAGCGGGGGGGCCCTCAAACATTCAGTACTTC. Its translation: CASNLAGGPSNIQYF.

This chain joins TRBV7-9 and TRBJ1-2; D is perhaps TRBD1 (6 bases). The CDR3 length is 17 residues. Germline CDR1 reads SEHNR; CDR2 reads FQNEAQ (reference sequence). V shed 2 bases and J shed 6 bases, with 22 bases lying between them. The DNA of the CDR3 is TGTGCCAGCAGCTTAAGCCATCTCCAGGGGTCCCGCCATGGCTACACCTTC. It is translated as CASSLSHLQGSRHGYTF. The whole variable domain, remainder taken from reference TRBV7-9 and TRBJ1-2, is DTGVSQNPRHKITKRGQNVTFRCDPISEHNRLYWYRQTLGQGPEFLTYFQNEAQLEKSRLLSDRFSAERPKGSFSTLEIQRTEQGDSAMYLCASSLSHLQGSRHGYTFGSGTRLTVV.

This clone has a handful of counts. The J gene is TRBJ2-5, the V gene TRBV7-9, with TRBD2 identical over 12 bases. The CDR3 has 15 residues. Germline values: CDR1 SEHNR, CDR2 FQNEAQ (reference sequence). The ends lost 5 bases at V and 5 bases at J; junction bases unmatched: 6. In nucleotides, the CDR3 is TGTGCCAGCAGCCGGCGACTAGCGGGAGTTGAGACCCAGTACTTC. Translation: CASSRRLAGVETQYF. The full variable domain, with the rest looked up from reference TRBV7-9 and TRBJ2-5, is DTGVSQNPRHKITKRGQNVTFRCDPISEHNRLYWYRQTLGQGPEFLTYFQNEAQLEKSRLLSDRFSAERPKGSFSTLEIQRTEQGDSAMYLCASSRRLAGVETQYFGPGTRLLVL.

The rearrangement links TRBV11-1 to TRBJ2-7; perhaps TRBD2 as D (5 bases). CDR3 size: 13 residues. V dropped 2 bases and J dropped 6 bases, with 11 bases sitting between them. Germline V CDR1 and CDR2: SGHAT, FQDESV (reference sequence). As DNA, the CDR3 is TGTGCCAGCAGCTTATTAAGAGGAGGCGAGCAGTACTTC. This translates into CASSLLRGGEQYF.

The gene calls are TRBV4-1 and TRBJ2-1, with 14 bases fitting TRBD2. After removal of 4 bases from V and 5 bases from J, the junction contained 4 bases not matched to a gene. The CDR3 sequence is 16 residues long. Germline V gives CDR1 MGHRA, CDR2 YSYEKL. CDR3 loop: CASSPGLAGVDNEQFF. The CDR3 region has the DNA TGCGCCAGCAGCCCGGGACTAGCGGGAGTGGACAATGAGCAGTTCTTC.

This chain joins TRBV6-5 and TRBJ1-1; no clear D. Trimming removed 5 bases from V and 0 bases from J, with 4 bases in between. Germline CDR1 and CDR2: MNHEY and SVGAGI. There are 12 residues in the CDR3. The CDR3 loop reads CASSHMNTEAFF. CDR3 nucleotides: TGTGCCAGCAGTCACATGAACACTGAAGCTTTCTTT.

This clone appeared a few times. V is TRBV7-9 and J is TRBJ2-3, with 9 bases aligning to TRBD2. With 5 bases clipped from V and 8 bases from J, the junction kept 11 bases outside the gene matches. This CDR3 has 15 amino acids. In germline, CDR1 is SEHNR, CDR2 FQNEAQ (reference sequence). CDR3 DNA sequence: TGTGCCAGCAGCCCCGGGACTAGCACACCGGGTACGCAGTATTTT. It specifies CASSPGTSTPGTQYF. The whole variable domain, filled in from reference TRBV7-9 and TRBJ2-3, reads DTGVSQNPRHKITKRGQNVTFRCDPISEHNRLYWYRQTLGQGPEFLTYFQNEAQLEKSRLLSDRFSAERPKGSFSTLEIQRTEQGDSAMYLCASSPGTSTPGTQYFGPGTRLTVL.

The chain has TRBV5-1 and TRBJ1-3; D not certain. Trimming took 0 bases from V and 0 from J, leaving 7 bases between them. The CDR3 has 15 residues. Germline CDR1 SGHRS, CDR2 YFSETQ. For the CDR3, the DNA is TGCGCCAGCAGCTTGGATCCCAGCTCTGGAAACACCATATATTTT. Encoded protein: CASSLDPSSGNTIYF. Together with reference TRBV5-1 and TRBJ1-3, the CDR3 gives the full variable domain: KAGVTQTPRYLIKTRGQQVTLSCSPISGHRSVSWYQQTPGQGLQFLFEYFSETQRNKGNFPGRFSGRQFSNSRSEMNVSTLELGDSALYLCASSLDPSSGNTIYFGEGSWLTVV.

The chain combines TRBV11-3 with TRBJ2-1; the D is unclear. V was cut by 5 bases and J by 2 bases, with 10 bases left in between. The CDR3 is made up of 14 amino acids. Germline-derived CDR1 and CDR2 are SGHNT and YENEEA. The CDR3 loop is CASSPPSAYNEQFF. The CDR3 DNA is TGTGCCAGCAGCCCTCCATCAGCCTACAATGAGCAGTTCTTC.

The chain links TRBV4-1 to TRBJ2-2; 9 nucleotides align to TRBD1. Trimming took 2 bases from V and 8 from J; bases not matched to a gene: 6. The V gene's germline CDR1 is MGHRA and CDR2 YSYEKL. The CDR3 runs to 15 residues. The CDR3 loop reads CASSQPQGASGELFF. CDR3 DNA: TGCGCCAGCAGCCAACCACAGGGGGCATCAGGGGAGCTGTTTTTT.